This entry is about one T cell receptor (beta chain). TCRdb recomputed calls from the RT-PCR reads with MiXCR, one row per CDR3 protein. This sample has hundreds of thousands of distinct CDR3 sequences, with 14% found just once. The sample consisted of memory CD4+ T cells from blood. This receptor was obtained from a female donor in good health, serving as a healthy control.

The CDR3 nucleotides read TGCGCCAGCAGCTCGGCGGACACTGGGGCCAACGTCCTGACTTTC. Amino acid sequence: CASSSADTGANVLTF. V is TRBV5-1 and J is TRBJ2-6, with D tentatively TRBD1 (5 bases). The V gene lost 3 bases and the J gene lost 2 bases, with 9 bases spanning the gap. The CDR3 spans 15 residues. Looked up from germline, CDR1 is SGHRS and CDR2 is YFSETQ.